This T cell receptor beta chain was obtained from a study of T cell responses to AZD1222 COVID-19 vaccine. Libraries were prepared by immunoSEQ multiplex PCR; TCRdb keeps only in-frame clonotypes and omits some of them. Here the sample spans some 100,000 clones, 75% to 90% being singletons. Turning to this clone: Its antigen is unidentified.

Notes on the study in general: There were vaccine-associated CD4 TCRs across spike, dominant at 160-218 and 743-854. Among AZD1222 vaccinees, only 5 to 7 were seropositive at baseline. White British people made up most donors, females outnumbered males, and clonal diversity was possibly underestimated.

The V and J ends lost 2 bases and 0 bases respectively, with 10 bases between them. CDR1 is SGHAT, CDR2 FQNNGV, per germline. The CDR3 runs to 16 residues. Here the sequenced sample was peripheral blood, taken on day 0 of AZD1222 vaccination. The chain recombines TRBV11-2 with TRBJ2-2, with D possibly TRBD2 on 6 matching bases. This TCR was sampled from an adult in good health. The CDR3 sequence is CASSLFLATNTGELFF. The CDR3, as DNA: TGTGCCAGCAGCTTATTCCTAGCGACGAACACCGGGGAGCTGTTTTTT.